A single sample gave rise to the 7 T cell receptor beta chains below, sequenced in a study of regulatory T cells in long-lasting Graves disease. With iRepertoire HTBI primers and Arm-PCR of CDR3 regions, TCR beta libraries were built. TCRdb independently ran MiXCR on the multiplex PCR reads; one entry per CDR3 protein. The sample includes approximately 440,000 distinct CDR3 sequences, about 17% of them seen just once. Time point: newly diagnosed GD, antithyroid drugs for less than 3 months. The TCR library was made from RNA extracted from PBMCs. The sample was also linked to a second study, of T cells in Graves' hyperthyroidism and ophthalmopathy.

The material sequenced was peripheral blood mononuclear cells (PBMCs), taken at new diagnosis, from a patient treated with antithyroid drugs. The receptors shown here come from a man aged 35-49 years with Graves disease.

This clonotype was counted only a few times. V and J are TRBV6-1 and TRBJ2-7, with 7 nucleotides matching TRBD1. Unmatched junction bases numbered 6, after V lost 8 bases and J lost 2 bases. Per the germline V gene, CDR1 is MNHNS and CDR2 is SASEGT. The length of the CDR3 is 13 residues. The CDR3 coding sequence is TGTGCCAGCGGTACAGGGGCCCCCTACGAGCAGTACTTC. Protein sequence: CASGTGAPYEQYF.

This clonotype was picked up many times. The chain joins TRBV29-1 to TRBJ2-3, with D unresolved. The CDR3 loop spans 13 amino acids. Trimming removed 4 bases from V and 3 bases from J, with 11 bases in between. CDR1 SQVTM and CDR2 ANQGSEA come from the germline V gene. DNA for the CDR3: TGCAGCGTTGTAATCTCCCGAACAGATACGCAGTATTTT. Protein sequence: CSVVISRTDTQYF.

Many counts were recorded for this clonotype. This chain links TRBV11-2 with TRBJ2-1; 10 positions match TRBD2. Germline lookup yields CDR1 SGHAT and CDR2 FQNNGV. V lost 6 bases and J lost 8; bases outside the gene matches: 7. The CDR3 has 14 amino acids. CDR3 DNA sequence: TGTGCCAGCAGTTCCTTAGCGGGAGGATATGAGCAGTTCTTC. Translation: CASSSLAGGYEQFF.

This chain joins TRBV12-3 or TRBV12-4 and TRBJ1-3; no clear D. The CDR3 length is 19 residues. V gave up 0 bases and J gave up 0 bases, with 18 bases separating them. CDR3 sequence (DNA): TGTGCCAGCAGTTTAGCCGGTAGGGTGTTTCGAGACTCTGGAAACACCATATATTTT. This translates into CASSLAGRVFRDSGNTIYF.

The chain joins TRBV28 to TRBJ2-1, with 8 bases lining up with TRBD2. The germline CDR1 and CDR2 sequences are MDHEN and SYDVKM. The CDR3 length is 23 residues. The V gene end was trimmed by 1 base and the J gene end by 8 bases; junction bases not matched to a gene: 31. For the CDR3, the DNA is TGTGCCAGCAGTTTATCCTCCCTATACATGTCCCGGGGGGGGACTAGTGGGGCGGATGAGCAGTTCTTC. It is translated as CASSLSSLYMSRGGTSGADEQFF.

In its sample, this clonotype was seen many times. The chain uses TRBV12-3 or TRBV12-4 and TRBJ2-7, with a weak D call TRBD2 (6 bases). The CDR3 has 12 amino acids. Deletions cut 4 bases from V and 8 bases from J, with 12 bases between. DNA for the CDR3: TGTGCCAGCAGTTCCCATGCGGGACAGCAGTACTTC. Its protein is CASSSHAGQQYF.

CDR3 protein: CASSLRRDNYGYTF. The DNA of the CDR3 is TGTGCCAGCAGTTTGCGAAGGGATAACTATGGCTACACCTTC. The chain carries TRBV6-5 and TRBJ1-2; D unclear. V lost 4 bases to trimming and J lost 1 base, with 10 bases between them. The CDR3 contains 14 residues. The germline CDR1 and CDR2 sequences are MNHEY and SVGAGI.